One T cell receptor beta chain is described in this entry. Its antigen is not identified. CDR1 is MNHEY, CDR2 SMNVEV, per germline (reference sequence). This CDR3 comprises 13 residues. V was pared by 6 bases and J by 2 bases, with 10 bases between. The sample comes from a study of OX40 agonist ivuxolimab in advanced cancers. Study in general: Three patients got partial responses; one had hepatocellular carcinoma and two had cutaneous melanoma.

Study-wide results and limits: No antigen was identified for the clonally expanded peripheral T cells.

TCRdb keeps only in-frame clones here, not all; method: immunoSEQ multiplex PCR. Of tens of thousands of clones listed, less than 85% are singletons. V gene TRBV27 combines with J gene TRBJ1-1; D is undetermined. Here the sequenced sample was CD4+ or CD8+ T cells sorted from blood, taken in a trial of the OX40 agonist ivuxolimab. The TCR originated in an adult with an advanced solid tumor such as melanoma, head and neck, liver or kidney cancer. CDR3 nucleotides: TGTGCCAGCAGGCAGATTACTAACACTGAAGCTTTCTTT. This gives the protein CASRQITNTEAFF.